This T cell receptor beta chain was sequenced during a study of blood T cells in healthy people across ages. Findings of the study overall: The long-lived group displayed more naive CD4+ cells, plus higher diversity, than the aged donors did.

Healthy Russian Caucasian donors spanned ages about 6 to 100 years. Samples each yielded at least 5 micrograms of total RNA. The CDR3 runs 14 residues. Trimming cost V 5 bases and J 3 bases; bases outside gene matches: 6. For the second PCR, which ran for about 7 to 11 cycles, a sample-barcoded 5' primer and a J-beta primer mix were used. Each cDNA was tagged by a template-switch adaptor containing 12 random nucleotides. TCRdb called the 5' RACE reads again in MiXCR, with one record for every CDR3 protein. The sample holds over a million distinct CDR3 sequences, approximately 40% seen once. A word on this clonotype: Its antigen is unknown.

The sample taken for sequencing was blood. V and J are TRBV12-3 or TRBV12-4 and TRBJ2-7; 8 bases agree with TRBD2. The clonotype was recovered from a woman under 30 in good health. The CDR3 region is CASSPSGRLYEQYF. CDR3 DNA: TGTGCCAGCAGTCCAAGCGGGAGACTCTACGAGCAGTACTTC.